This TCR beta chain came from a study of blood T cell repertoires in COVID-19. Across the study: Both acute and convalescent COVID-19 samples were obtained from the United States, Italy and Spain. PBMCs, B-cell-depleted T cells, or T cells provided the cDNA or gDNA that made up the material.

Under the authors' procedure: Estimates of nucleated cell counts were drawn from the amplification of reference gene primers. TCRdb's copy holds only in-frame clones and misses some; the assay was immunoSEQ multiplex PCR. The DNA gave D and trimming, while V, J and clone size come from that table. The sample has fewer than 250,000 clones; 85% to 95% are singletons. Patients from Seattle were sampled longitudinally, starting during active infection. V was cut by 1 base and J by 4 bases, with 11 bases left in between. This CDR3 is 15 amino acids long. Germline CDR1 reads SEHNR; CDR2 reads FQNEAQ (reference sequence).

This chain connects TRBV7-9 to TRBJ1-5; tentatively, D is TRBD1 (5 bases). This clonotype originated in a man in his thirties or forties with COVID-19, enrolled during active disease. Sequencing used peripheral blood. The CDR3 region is CASSLGGRANQPQHF. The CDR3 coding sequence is TGTGCCAGCAGCTTAGGGGGGAGGGCTAATCAGCCCCAGCATTTT.